This T cell receptor beta chain was identified in a study of cytomegalovirus exposure and HLA in healthy donors. Study-wide findings and caveats: Using a false discovery rate of 0.05, a later analysis showed that fewer than 20,000 TCR beta sequences were associated with HLA alleles.

Trimming removed 3 bases from V and 3 bases from J, with 11 bases in between. Germline CDR1 is SGDLS and CDR2 is YYNGEE. The CDR3 covers 14 residues. Primers included in the PCR were 60 Vbeta and 13 Jbeta primers. Sequencing used immunoSEQ multiplex PCR; TCRdb keeps in-frame clones, though not all of them. The table has about 190,000 clones, 65% to 85% seen once. Points on this clone: As yet, its antigen is unknown.

The receptor's source is a woman between 18 and 29 years old in good health and CMV-seronegative. J is TRBJ2-3 and V is TRBV9; D ambiguous. Material: PBMCs. The CDR3 here is CASSASPTTDTQYF. The CDR3 DNA reads as TGTGCCAGCAGCGCGAGCCCGACTACAGATACGCAGTATTTT.